The clone carrying this T cell receptor beta chain was seen more than once but under ten times. V shed 0 bases and J 13 bases; nucleotides not matched to a gene: 10. CDR1 and CDR2 (germline): SGHRS, YFSETQ. The CDR3 totals 15 residues. Researchers ran the PCR with 60 Vbeta and 13 Jbeta primers. Using immunoSEQ multiplex PCR, the repertoire was profiled, and TCRdb retains in-frame clones only, with some absent. The sample contains hundreds of thousands of clones, roughly four fifths of which appear only once. This specimen comes from a study of cytomegalovirus exposure and HLA in healthy donors. Specimen: PBMCs. The chain joins TRBV5-1 to TRBJ1-6; TRBD1 agrees at 7 bases. This sequence originates from a girl aged 5-17 years in good health and CMV-seronegative. The CDR3, as DNA: TGCGCCAGCAGCTTGGTGGACAGGACCTCAAAGCCCCTCCACTTT. Residues: CASSLVDRTSKPLHF.